This TCR beta chain is from a study of blood T cell repertoires in COVID-19. Germline CDR1 SGHNT, CDR2 YYREEE (reference sequence). V lost 0 bases, J lost 0 bases, and 2 bases stayed unmatched. The CDR3 sequence is 16 residues long. Those who participated ranged in age from 18 to 89 years and resided in 20 to 25 US areas. Each participant's cohort was designated according to participant-reported clinical history. Among Cohort 3 donors, those recovered had two negative PCRs, clearance, or symptom resolution. Original processing methods: Estimation of nucleated cell counts was performed using reference gene primer amplification. The repertoire was sequenced with immunoSEQ multiplex PCR; TCRdb's copy has only in-frame clones and lacks some. That table gives V, J and clone size, and the DNA gave D and trimming. Of 300,000 or so clones in the sample, around 90% were seen once.

Sequencing was carried out using PBMCs or T cells enriched from blood (not recorded which). This clonotype originated in a man aged 55 to 69 who had recovered from COVID-19. The gene calls are TRBV5-4 and TRBJ1-3; TRBD1 aligns across 8 bases. The CDR3 region has the DNA TGTGCCAGCAGCTTGGCAGGGGGCAACTCTGGAAACACCATATATTTT. This encodes CASSLAGGNSGNTIYF.